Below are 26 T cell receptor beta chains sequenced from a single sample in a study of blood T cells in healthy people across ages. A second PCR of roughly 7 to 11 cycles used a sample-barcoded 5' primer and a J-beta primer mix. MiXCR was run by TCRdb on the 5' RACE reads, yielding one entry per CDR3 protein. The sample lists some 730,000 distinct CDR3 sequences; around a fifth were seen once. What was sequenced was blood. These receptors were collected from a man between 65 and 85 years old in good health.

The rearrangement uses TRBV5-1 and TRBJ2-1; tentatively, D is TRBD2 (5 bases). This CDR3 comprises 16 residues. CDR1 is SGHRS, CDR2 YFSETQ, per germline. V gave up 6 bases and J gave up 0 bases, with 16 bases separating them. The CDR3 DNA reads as TGCGCCAGCAACTCGGGGTTCCTTAGCTCCTACAATGAGCAGTTCTTC. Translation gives CASNSGFLSSYNEQFF.

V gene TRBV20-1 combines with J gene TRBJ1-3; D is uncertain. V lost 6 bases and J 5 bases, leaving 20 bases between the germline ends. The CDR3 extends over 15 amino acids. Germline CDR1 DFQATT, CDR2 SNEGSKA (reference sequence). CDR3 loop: CSASRKASNRNTIYF. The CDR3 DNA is TGCAGTGCCTCACGTAAGGCATCAAACCGAAACACCATATATTTT.

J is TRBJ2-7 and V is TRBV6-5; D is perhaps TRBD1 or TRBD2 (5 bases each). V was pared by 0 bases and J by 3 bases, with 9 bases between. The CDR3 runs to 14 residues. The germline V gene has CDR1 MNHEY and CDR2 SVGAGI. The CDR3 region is CASSYSGDYYEQYF. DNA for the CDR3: TGTGCCAGCAGTTACTCGGGGGATTACTACGAGCAGTACTTC.

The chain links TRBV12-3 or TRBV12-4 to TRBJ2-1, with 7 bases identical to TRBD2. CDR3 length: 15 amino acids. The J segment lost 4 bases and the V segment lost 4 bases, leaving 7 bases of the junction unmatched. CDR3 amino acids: CASSYGPGGYNEQFF. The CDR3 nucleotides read TGTGCCAGCAGTTATGGGCCGGGGGGTTACAATGAGCAGTTCTTC.

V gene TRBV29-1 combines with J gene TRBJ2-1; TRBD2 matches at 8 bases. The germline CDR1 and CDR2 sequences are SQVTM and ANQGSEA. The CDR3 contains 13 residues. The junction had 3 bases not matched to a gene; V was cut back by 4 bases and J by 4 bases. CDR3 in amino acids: CSVGTSTYNEQFF. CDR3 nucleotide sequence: TGCAGCGTTGGGACTAGCACTTACAATGAGCAGTTCTTC.

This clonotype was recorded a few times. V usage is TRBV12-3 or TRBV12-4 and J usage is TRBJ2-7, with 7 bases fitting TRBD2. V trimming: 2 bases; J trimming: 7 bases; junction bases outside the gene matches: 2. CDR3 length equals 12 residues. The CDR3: CASSLWGGEQYF. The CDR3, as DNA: TGTGCCAGCAGTTTATGGGGGGGGGAGCAGTACTTC.

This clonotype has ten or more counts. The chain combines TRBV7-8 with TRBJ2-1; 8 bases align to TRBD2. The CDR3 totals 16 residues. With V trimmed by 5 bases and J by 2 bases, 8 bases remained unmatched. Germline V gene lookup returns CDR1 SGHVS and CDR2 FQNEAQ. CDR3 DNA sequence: TGTGCCAGCAGCCCAGGGATCGGGGGGGCCTACAATGAGCAGTTCTTC. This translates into CASSPGIGGAYNEQFF.

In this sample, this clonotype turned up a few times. The CDR3 DNA reads TGCAGTGCTAGAGGTGGATACGGCAATCAGCCCCAGCATTTT. Residues: CSARGGYGNQPQHF. This chain links TRBV20-1 with TRBJ1-5; D ambiguous. The CDR3 covers 14 residues. Germline V gives CDR1 DFQATT, CDR2 SNEGSKA (reference sequence). V gave up 1 base and J gave up 2 bases, with 9 bases separating them.

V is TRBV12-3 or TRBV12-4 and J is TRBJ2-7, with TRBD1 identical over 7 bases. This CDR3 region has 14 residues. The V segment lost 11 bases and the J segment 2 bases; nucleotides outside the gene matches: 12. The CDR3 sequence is CACKIQGNTYEQYF. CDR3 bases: TGTGCCTGCAAAATACAGGGGAATACCTACGAGCAGTACTTC.

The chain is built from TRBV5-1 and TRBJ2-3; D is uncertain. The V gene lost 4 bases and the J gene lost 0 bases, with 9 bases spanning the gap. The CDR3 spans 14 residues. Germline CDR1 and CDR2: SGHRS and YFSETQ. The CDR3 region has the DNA TGCGCCAGCAGCAGTGTTAGCAGCACAGATACGCAGTATTTT. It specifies CASSSVSSTDTQYF.

In nucleotides, the CDR3 is TGTGCCAGCAGCAGGGGCCTGAATCAGCCCCAGCATTTT. Its translation is CASSRGLNQPQHF. The chain is built from TRBV7-2 and TRBJ1-5; D possibly corresponds to TRBD1 (5 bases). CDR1 and CDR2 (germline): SGHTA, FQGNSA. Trimming removed 5 bases from V and 4 bases from J, with 9 bases in between. The CDR3 extends over 13 amino acids.

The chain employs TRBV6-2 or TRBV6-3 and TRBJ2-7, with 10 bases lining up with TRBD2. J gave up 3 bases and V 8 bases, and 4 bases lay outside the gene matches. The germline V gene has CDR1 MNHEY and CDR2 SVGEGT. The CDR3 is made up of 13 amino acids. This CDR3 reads CASVGLADYEQYF. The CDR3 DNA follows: TGTGCCAGCGTAGGACTAGCGGACTACGAGCAGTACTTC.

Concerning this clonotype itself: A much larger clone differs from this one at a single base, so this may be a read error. CDR3 amino acids: CSARGAASGYTF. CDR3 nucleotide sequence: TGCAGTGCTAGAGGCGCTGCTAGTGGCTACACCTTC. This chain connects TRBV20-1 to TRBJ1-2; D is unclear. The CDR3 runs to 12 residues. CDR1 and CDR2 (germline): DFQATT, SNEGSKA (reference sequence). Trimming left V 1 base short and J 7 bases short, with 10 bases between.

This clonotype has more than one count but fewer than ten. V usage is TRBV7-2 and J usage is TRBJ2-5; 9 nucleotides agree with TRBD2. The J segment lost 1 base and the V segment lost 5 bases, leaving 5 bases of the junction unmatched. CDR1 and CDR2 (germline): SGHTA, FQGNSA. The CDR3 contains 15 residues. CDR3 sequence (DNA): TGTGCCAGCAGCGAGGCTAGCGGGGTCCAAGAGACCCAGTACTTC. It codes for CASSEASGVQETQYF.

The CDR3 loop is CSARDMNRLGYEQYF. DNA of the CDR3: TGCAGTGCTAGAGATATGAACCGGCTAGGTTACGAGCAGTACTTC. The V call is TRBV20-1, the J call TRBJ2-7, with D unclear. Germline CDR1 is DFQATT and CDR2 is SNEGSKA (reference sequence). V shed 0 bases and J shed 4 bases, with 16 bases lying between them. CDR3 length equals 15 residues.

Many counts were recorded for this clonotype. CDR3 in DNA: TGCAGTGCTAGAGAGAGCAATCAGCCCCAGCATTTT. Translation: CSARESNQPQHF. The rearrangement uses TRBV20-1 and TRBJ1-5; D is unclear. Trimming removed 0 bases from V and 1 base from J, with 1 base in between. CDR3 length equals 12 residues. Germline assignment: CDR1 DFQATT and CDR2 SNEGSKA (reference sequence).

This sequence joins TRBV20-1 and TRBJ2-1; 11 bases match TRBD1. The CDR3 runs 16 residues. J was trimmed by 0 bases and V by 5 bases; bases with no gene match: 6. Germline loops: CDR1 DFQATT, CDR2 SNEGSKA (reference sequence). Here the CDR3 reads CSARGQGALSYNEQFF. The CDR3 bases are TGCAGTGCTCGCGGACAGGGGGCCCTCTCCTACAATGAGCAGTTCTTC.

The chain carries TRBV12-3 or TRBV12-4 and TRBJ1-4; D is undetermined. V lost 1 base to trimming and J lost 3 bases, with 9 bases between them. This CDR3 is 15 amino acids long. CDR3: CASSLGSGSNEKLFF. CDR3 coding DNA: TGTGCCAGCAGTTTAGGCTCCGGGTCTAATGAAAAACTGTTTTTT.

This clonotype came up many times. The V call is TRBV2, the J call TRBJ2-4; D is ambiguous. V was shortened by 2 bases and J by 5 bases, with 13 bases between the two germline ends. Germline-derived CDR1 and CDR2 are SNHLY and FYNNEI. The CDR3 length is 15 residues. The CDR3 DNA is TGTGCCAGCAGTGAAAGATCGGGCAGAGAAAACATTCAGTACTTC. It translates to CASSERSGRENIQYF.

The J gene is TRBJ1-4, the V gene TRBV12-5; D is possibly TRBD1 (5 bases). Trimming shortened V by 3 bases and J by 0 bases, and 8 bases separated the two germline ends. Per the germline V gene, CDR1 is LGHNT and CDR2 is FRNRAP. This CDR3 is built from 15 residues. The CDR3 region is CASGFWGATNEKLFF. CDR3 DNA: TGTGCTAGTGGTTTTTGGGGGGCAACTAATGAAAAACTGTTTTTT.

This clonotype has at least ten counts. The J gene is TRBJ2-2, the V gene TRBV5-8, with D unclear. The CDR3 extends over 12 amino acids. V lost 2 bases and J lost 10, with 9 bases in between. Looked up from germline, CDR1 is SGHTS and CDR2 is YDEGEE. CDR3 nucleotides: TGTGCCAGCAGCTTTGAGTTGATGGAGCTGTTTTTT. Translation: CASSFELMELFF.

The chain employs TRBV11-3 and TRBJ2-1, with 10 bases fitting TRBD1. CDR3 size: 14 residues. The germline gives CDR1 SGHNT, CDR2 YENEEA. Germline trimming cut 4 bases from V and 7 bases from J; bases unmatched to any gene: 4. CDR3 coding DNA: TGTGCCAGCAGCTCCTGGACAGGGGGGAATGAGCAGTTCTTC. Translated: CASSSWTGGNEQFF.

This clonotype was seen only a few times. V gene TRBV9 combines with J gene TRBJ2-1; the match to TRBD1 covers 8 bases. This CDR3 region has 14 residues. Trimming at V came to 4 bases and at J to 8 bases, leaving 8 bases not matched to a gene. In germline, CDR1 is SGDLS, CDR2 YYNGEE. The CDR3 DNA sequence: TGTGCCAGCAGCCCCCAGGGGGCGATGGATGAGCAGTTCTTC. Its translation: CASSPQGAMDEQFF.

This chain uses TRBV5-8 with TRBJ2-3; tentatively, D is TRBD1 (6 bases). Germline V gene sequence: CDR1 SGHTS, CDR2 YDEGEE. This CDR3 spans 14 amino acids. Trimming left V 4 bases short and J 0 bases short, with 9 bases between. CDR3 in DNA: TGTGCCAGCAGCATCAGGGGTAGCACAGATACGCAGTATTTT. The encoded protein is CASSIRGSTDTQYF.

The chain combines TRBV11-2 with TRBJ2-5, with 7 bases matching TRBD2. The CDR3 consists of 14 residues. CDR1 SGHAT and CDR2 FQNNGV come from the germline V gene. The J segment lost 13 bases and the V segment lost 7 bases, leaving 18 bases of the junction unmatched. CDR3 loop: CASTPGLRSYELYF. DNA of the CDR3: TGTGCCAGCACCCCGGGACTAAGGAGCTACGAGCTGTACTTC.

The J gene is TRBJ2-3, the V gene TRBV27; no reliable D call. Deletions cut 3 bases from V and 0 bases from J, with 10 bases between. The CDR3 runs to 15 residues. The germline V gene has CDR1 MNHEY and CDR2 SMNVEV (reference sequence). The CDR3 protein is CASSFWDTSTDTQYF. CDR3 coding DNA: TGTGCCAGCAGTTTTTGGGATACTAGCACAGATACGCAGTATTTT.